The sequence of this T cell receptor (beta chain) was determined in a study of PD-1 blockade in mismatch repair-deficient tumors. Points from the study as a whole: Tumor-resident clones, often absent from pretreatment blood, expanded after pembrolizumab and then contracted.

Measured with immunoSEQ multiplex PCR; TCRdb has only the in-frame clones, and not every one. The table has some 50,000 clones, around 77% seen once. V shed 5 bases and J 5 bases; nucleotides not matched to a gene: 2. Germline assignment: CDR1 SGHVS and CDR2 FQNEAQ. There are 14 residues in the CDR3. In regard to this clone: Its matching antigen is unknown.

Mismatch repair deficiency was confirmed in all patients, by PCR or immunohistochemistry. The sequenced sample was PBMCs, obtained before pembrolizumab treatment. The V call is TRBV7-8, the J call TRBJ2-5; TRBD2 matches at 13 bases. The receptor's source is an adult with mismatch repair-deficient cancer. This CDR3 is CASSRLAGGETQYF. The CDR3 DNA reads TGTGCCAGCAGCCGACTAGCGGGAGGCGAGACCCAGTACTTC.